Presented here are 26 T cell receptor beta chains from one specimen sequenced in a study of T cell repertoires in cytomegalovirus infection. TCRdb re-called the reads with MiXCR, one entry per CDR3 protein. The sample consists of roughly 990,000 distinct CDR3 sequences, about 33% of them appearing once. No antigen has been identified for these receptors. Sample: cultured CD8+ T cells from PBMCs, taken from culture after CMV antigen stimulation. These receptors all come from a human donor in good health (CMV status not recorded). Some clones in this sample may be carry-over from other donors' samples.

V and J are TRBV5-6 and TRBJ2-3, with D unresolved. CDR3 length equals 15 residues. Deletions cut 5 bases from V and 5 bases from J, with 18 bases between. Germline V gives CDR1 SGHDT, CDR2 YYEEEE. CDR3 sequence reads: CASSLRQSPKDTQYF. The CDR3 coding sequence is TGTGCCAGCAGTCTGAGACAATCACCCAAAGATACGCAGTATTTT.

This clonotype occurred a few times. The chain links TRBV7-9 to TRBJ1-1, with no clear D. This CDR3 contains 16 residues. Germline assignment: CDR1 SEHNR and CDR2 FQNEAQ (reference sequence). V lost 5 bases, J lost 0 bases, and 16 bases lay in between. The CDR3, as DNA: TGTGCCAGCAGCCCTCCAACGACGGTCATGAACACTGAAGCTTTCTTT. It translates to CASSPPTTVMNTEAFF.

This clonotype was recorded at least ten times. This chain joins TRBV7-9 and TRBJ2-1, with D possibly matching TRBD1 (6 bases). V lost 1 base and J 2 bases, leaving 9 bases between the germline ends. From germline, CDR1 is SEHNR and CDR2 FQNEAQ (reference sequence). The CDR3 loop spans 15 amino acids. The CDR3 protein is CASSLGGPPYNEQFF. The CDR3 coding sequence is TGTGCCAGCAGCTTAGGGGGGCCTCCCTACAATGAGCAGTTCTTC.

This clonotype occurred a few times. The genes are TRBV7-6 and TRBJ1-1; 8 bases align to TRBD1. J gave up 7 bases and V 5 bases, and 3 bases lay outside the gene matches. CDR1 is SGHVS and CDR2 is FNYEAQ in the germline V gene. The CDR3 totals 12 residues. CDR3 DNA: TGTGCCAGCAGCCTGGACAGGGATGAAGCTTTCTTT. Its protein is CASSLDRDEAFF.

J is TRBJ1-2 and V is TRBV28; 11 positions agree with TRBD1. Germline V gene data show CDR1 as MDHEN and CDR2 as SYDVKM. Trimming at V came to 1 base and at J to 8 bases, leaving 6 bases not matched to a gene. The CDR3 loop spans 15 amino acids. CDR3 nucleotide sequence: TGTGCCAGCAGTTTATACAGGACAGGGGGCGCCGGCTACACCTTC. Translated, it gives CASSLYRTGGAGYTF.

The chain couples TRBV7-4 to TRBJ2-7; 10 bases align to TRBD2. The V gene end was trimmed by 5 bases and the J gene end by 7 bases; junction bases not matched to a gene: 2. The germline gives CDR1 SGHVT, CDR2 SQSDAQ. This CDR3 spans 12 amino acids. CDR3 in amino acids: CASSKLAGEQYV. Here the CDR3 DNA reads TGTGCCAGCAGCAAACTAGCGGGAGAGCAGTACGTC.

V usage is TRBV5-4 and J usage is TRBJ1-1; D remains unclear. Germline V lookup: CDR1 SGHNT, CDR2 YYREEE (reference sequence). The V end lost 6 bases, the J end lost 4 bases, and 7 bases lay between the germline ends. There are 11 residues in the CDR3. The CDR3 nucleotides read TGTGCCAGCATCCTTGCCACTGAAGCTTTCTTT. It is translated as CASILATEAFF.

The CDR3 reads CASSLGQGRAYEQYF. The CDR3 bases are TGTGCCAGCAGTCTAGGACAGGGGCGGGCCTACGAGCAGTACTTC. This chain uses TRBV27 with TRBJ2-7; 9 nucleotides align to TRBD1. Trimming cost V 5 bases and J 2 bases; bases outside gene matches: 7. The germline CDR1 and CDR2 sequences are MNHEY and SMNVEV (reference sequence). The CDR3 extends over 15 amino acids.

V and J are TRBV19 and TRBJ2-3; TRBD1 is a possible D gene (5 bases). CDR3 length: 15 residues. Per the germline V gene, CDR1 is LNHDA and CDR2 is SQIVND (reference sequence). V lost 5 bases and J lost 4, with 16 bases in between. CDR3 coding DNA: TGTGCCAGTAGTTCTATAGGTGTCAGGGCAGATACGCAGTATTTT. Amino acid sequence: CASSSIGVRADTQYF.

V gene TRBV15 combines with J gene TRBJ1-1; possibly TRBD1 for D (5 bases). This CDR3 has 14 amino acids. The V and J ends lost 3 bases and 0 bases respectively, with 8 bases between them. The germline V gene has CDR1 LNHNV and CDR2 YYDKDF (reference sequence). CDR3 region: CATSSQGVNTEAFF. For the CDR3, the DNA is TGTGCCACCAGCAGCCAGGGTGTGAACACTGAAGCTTTCTTT.

The chain is built from TRBV6-4 and TRBJ2-7; D could derive from TRBD1 or TRBD2 (6 bases each). Germline lookup yields CDR1 MRHNA and CDR2 SNTAGT. V lost 0 bases and J 7 bases, leaving 16 bases between the germline ends. The CDR3 spans 15 residues. Written as DNA, the CDR3 is TGTGCCAGCAGTGACTCCCGGAGGGGACACGGAGAGCAGTACGTC. Residues: CASSDSRRGHGEQYV.

The chain has TRBV6-5 and TRBJ2-3; 7 bases agree with TRBD1. J was trimmed by 2 bases and V by 6 bases; bases with no gene match: 11. The CDR3 is made up of 16 amino acids. Germline loops: CDR1 MNHEY, CDR2 SVGAGI. The CDR3 sequence: CASRPYYGTDTDTQYF. In DNA, the CDR3 is TGTGCCAGCAGACCCTATTACGGGACAGACACAGATACGCAGTATTTT.

The chain employs TRBV6-6 and TRBJ2-1; TRBD2 aligns across 15 bases. V was pared by 5 bases and J by 7 bases, with 6 bases of the junction left unmatched. The CDR3 is 16 residues long. In germline, CDR1 is MNHNY, CDR2 SVGAGI (reference sequence). The CDR3 sequence: CASSVSGLAGGNEQFF. CDR3 sequence (DNA): TGTGCCAGCAGTGTTTCGGGACTAGCGGGAGGTAATGAGCAGTTCTTC.

This rearrangement joins TRBV10-3 to TRBJ1-2; the D is unclear. The CDR3 consists of 17 residues. The germline V and J ends were trimmed by 3 bases and 0 bases, with 17 bases remaining between them. CDR1 is ENHRY, CDR2 SYGVKD, per germline. CDR3 nucleotide sequence: TGTGCCATCAGTGAAGGCAGAACGACAACCTCTAACTATGGCTACACCTTC. Residues: CAISEGRTTTSNYGYTF.

In DNA form, the CDR3 reads TGTGCCAGCAGCTTACCGGGACGGTATGGCTACACCTTC. This translates into CASSLPGRYGYTF. This rearrangement joins TRBV7-9 to TRBJ1-2, with D tentatively TRBD1 (5 bases). The CDR3 totals 13 residues. Trimming stripped 2 bases from V and 5 bases from J, with 9 bases between. Per germline, CDR1 SEHNR and CDR2 FQNEAQ (reference sequence).

The chain employs TRBV19 and TRBJ2-1; 8 bases align to TRBD2. The CDR3 runs 14 residues. Germline loops: CDR1 LNHDA, CDR2 SQIVND (reference sequence). V was clipped by 3 bases and J by 7 bases; unmatched bases: 5. CDR3 amino acids: CASSIRGGPNEQFF. The CDR3 nucleotides are TGTGCCAGTAGTATCCGGGGGGGACCTAATGAGCAGTTCTTC.

Many counts were recorded for this clonotype. The J gene is TRBJ1-1, the V gene TRBV7-6, with D possibly being TRBD1 (6 bases). CDR1 is SGHVS, CDR2 FNYEAQ, per germline. The CDR3 is made up of 16 amino acids. V was trimmed by 5 bases and J by 0 bases, leaving 16 bases between them. The CDR3 nucleotides are TGTGCCAGCAGCCTTAACGGGGGACACGTGAACACTGAAGCTTTCTTT. Amino acid sequence: CASSLNGGHVNTEAFF.

This clonotype was detected a few times. This chain connects TRBV7-6 to TRBJ1-2; D ambiguous. Germline V gives CDR1 SGHVS, CDR2 FNYEAQ. Trimming cost V 5 bases and J 3 bases, with 16 bases left between them. This CDR3 has 15 residues. CDR3 in DNA: TGTGCCAGCAGCCCAACCGACCCTCGGGACTATGGCTACACCTTC. Its protein is CASSPTDPRDYGYTF.

V is TRBV6-5 and J is TRBJ2-1; either TRBD1 or TRBD2 may supply D (5 bases each). Trimming stripped 2 bases from V and 6 bases from J, with 14 bases between. CDR3 length equals 15 residues. Germline V gene data show CDR1 as MNHEY and CDR2 as SVGAGI. CDR3 coding DNA: TGTGCCAGCAGTTACCGGGACCGCCGGCCCAATGAGCAGTTCTTC. Amino acids: CASSYRDRRPNEQFF.

This clonotype has only a few counts. J is TRBJ2-7 and V is TRBV7-6; TRBD1 matches at 9 bases. V was clipped by 1 base and J by 6 bases; unmatched bases: 7. Germline loops: CDR1 SGHVS, CDR2 FNYEAQ. The length of the CDR3 is 15 residues. CDR3 coding DNA: TGTGCCAGCAGCTTAGGGGACAGGGACCCCTCCGAGCAGTACTTC. Its protein product is CASSLGDRDPSEQYF.

This clonotype has only a few counts. The genes are TRBV4-1 and TRBJ2-2; possibly TRBD2 for D (5 bases). The germline V and J ends were trimmed by 0 bases and 5 bases, with 16 bases remaining between them. This CDR3 spans 17 amino acids. Germline loops: CDR1 MGHRA, CDR2 YSYEKL. The CDR3 is CASSQDGRGRRTGELFF. The DNA of the CDR3 is TGCGCCAGCAGCCAAGATGGGAGAGGGCGAAGGACCGGGGAGCTGTTTTTT.

The chain links TRBV10-1 to TRBJ1-4, with D possibly being TRBD1 (6 bases). Germline CDR1 reads WNHNN; CDR2 reads SYGVQD (reference sequence). This CDR3 has 17 amino acids. V shed 0 bases and J shed 6 bases, with 17 bases lying between them. The CDR3 protein is CASSESLRTGTYEKLFF. CDR3 coding DNA: TGCGCCAGCAGTGAGTCCCTGCGAACAGGGACCTATGAAAAACTGTTTTTT.

The chain couples TRBV5-1 to TRBJ2-5; a weak D match, TRBD2 (6 bases). The germline gives CDR1 SGHRS, CDR2 YFSETQ. CDR3 length equals 15 residues. With 3 bases removed from V and 7 bases from J, the gap between germline ends came to 19 bases. The CDR3 region has the DNA TGCGCCAGCAGCTCTAGGGACTCCGCCGGGGCGACCCAGTACTTC. Its protein is CASSSRDSAGATQYF.

The chain employs TRBV7-9 and TRBJ2-3, with D perhaps matching TRBD2 (5 bases). The CDR3 consists of 13 residues. Germline assignment: CDR1 SEHNR and CDR2 FQNEAQ (reference sequence). Trimming left V 6 bases short and J 5 bases short, with 12 bases between. The CDR3 DNA reads TGTGCCAGCAGAGGGAGCTTCGTAGATACGCAGTATTTT. Its protein product is CASRGSFVDTQYF.

This clonotype was detected many times. This rearrangement joins TRBV29-1 to TRBJ2-5, with 10 positions matching TRBD2. CDR3 length: 15 residues. Germline trimming cut 6 bases from V and 2 bases from J; bases unmatched to any gene: 9. Germline lookup yields CDR1 SQVTM and CDR2 ANQGSEA. The CDR3 coding sequence is TGCAGCGTGAAGCCTAGCGGGGGTATTCAAGAGACCCAGTACTTC. This gives the protein CSVKPSGGIQETQYF.

The sample holds a few counts of this clonotype. The V call is TRBV2, the J call TRBJ1-6; 9 bases match TRBD1. The V segment lost 6 bases and the J segment 4 bases; nucleotides outside the gene matches: 4. CDR1 and CDR2 from the germline V gene are SNHLY and FYNNEI. CDR3 length: 15 residues. The CDR3 nucleotides read TGTGCCAGCAGGAGCGGACAGGGGTATAATTCACCCCTCCACTTT. Its protein product is CASRSGQGYNSPLHF.